This passage covers 21 T cell receptor beta chains from one sample sequenced in a study of human T cells and chemical hapten exposure. TCRdb reprocessed the RACE reads with MiXCR, giving one entry per CDR3 protein. The sample consists of 380,000 or so distinct CDR3 sequences, 5.5% of them appearing once. The time point is: pre-sensitization, week 0. The treatment here: therapeutic diphenylcyclopropenone sensitization with weekly scalp DPC. Sample: whole blood, taken in connection with sensitization to the hapten diphenylcyclopropenone (DPC). Every receptor here comes from a woman in her late teens or twenties with alopecia areata. Some clones in this sample may be carry-over from other donors' samples.

This clonotype showed up just a few times. This chain connects TRBV7-9 to TRBJ2-7; 8 bases are shared with TRBD1. This CDR3 region has 15 residues. With V trimmed by 5 bases and J by 4 bases, 10 bases remained unmatched. CDR1 is SEHNR, CDR2 FQNEAQ, per germline (reference sequence). The DNA of the CDR3 is TGTGCCAGCAGCCGAGGACAGGGAACCTTTTACGAGCAGTACTTC. Amino acids: CASSRGQGTFYEQYF.

J is TRBJ1-2 and V is TRBV20-1; 10 bases line up with TRBD1. The CDR3 consists of 13 residues. V was pared by 5 bases and J by 7 bases, with 7 bases of the junction left unmatched. Germline assignment: CDR1 DFQATT and CDR2 SNEGSKA (reference sequence). The CDR3 coding sequence is TGCAGTGCTGAGGGACAGGGGAGTCCTGGCTACACCTTC. Protein product: CSAEGQGSPGYTF.

This clonotype has at least ten counts. J is TRBJ1-1 and V is TRBV6-6, with D unclear. Trimming removed 2 bases at V and 1 base at J, with 5 bases between. This CDR3 comprises 13 residues. In germline, CDR1 is MNHNY, CDR2 SVGAGI (reference sequence). CDR3 residues: CASSYATNTEAFF. The CDR3 DNA is TGTGCCAGCAGTTACGCGACGAACACTGAAGCTTTCTTT.

This clonotype was seen only a few times. The chain joins TRBV6-5 to TRBJ2-5, with 7 bases lining up with TRBD1. V lost 2 bases to trimming and J lost 3 bases; unmatched junction nucleotides: 3. This CDR3 region has 14 residues. Germline V gene lookup returns CDR1 MNHEY and CDR2 SVGAGI. CDR3 sequence (DNA): TGTGCCAGCAGTTACGACAGGGAAGAAGAGACCCAGTACTTC. It specifies CASSYDREEETQYF.

The chain combines TRBV5-1 with TRBJ2-3, with 9 nucleotides matching TRBD2. J was trimmed by 1 base and V by 0 bases; bases with no gene match: 3. The germline CDR1 and CDR2 sequences are SGHRS and YFSETQ. The CDR3 totals 16 residues. The CDR3 DNA is TGCGCCAGCAGCTTGGAGGTAGCGGGGGGCACAGATACGCAGTATTTT. This sequence encodes CASSLEVAGGTDTQYF.

This clonotype was found a few times. The chain couples TRBV7-2 to TRBJ2-5; D tentatively fits TRBD1 or TRBD2 (5 bases each). The V end lost 8 bases, the J end lost 9 bases, and 28 bases lay between the germline ends. The CDR3 covers 16 residues. Looked up from germline, CDR1 is SGHTA and CDR2 is FQGNSA. CDR3 loop: CASRTNSGTATGAQYF. DNA of the CDR3: TGTGCCAGCCGCACAAACTCCGGGACGGCAACCGGTGCCCAGTACTTC.

The chain links TRBV11-2 to TRBJ2-3; D is uncertain. The CDR3 has 17 residues. Germline loops: CDR1 SGHAT, CDR2 FQNNGV. V was trimmed by 3 bases and J by 1 base, leaving 17 bases between them. The CDR3, as DNA: TGTGCCAGCAGCTTTTTCGCATGGGCCGAGGGCACAGATACGCAGTATTTT. It is translated as CASSFFAWAEGTDTQYF. The full variable domain, completed using reference TRBV11-2 and TRBJ2-3, is EAGVAQSPRYKIIEKRQSVAFWCNPISGHATLYWYQQILGQGPKLLIQFQNNGVVDDSQLPKDRFSAERLKGVDSTLKIQPAKLEDSAVYLCASSFFAWAEGTDTQYFGPGTRLTVL.

This chain connects TRBV7-9 to TRBJ1-1, with 9 bases matching TRBD1. Trimming at V came to 5 bases and at J to 3 bases, leaving 10 bases not matched to a gene. The germline CDR1 and CDR2 sequences are SEHNR and FQNEAQ (reference sequence). CDR3 length: 16 residues. The CDR3 coding sequence is TGTGCCAGCAGCACTACCTACAGGGGGCGATACACTGAAGCTTTCTTT. It codes for CASSTTYRGRYTEAFF.

This clonotype showed up just a few times. V usage is TRBV10-3 and J usage is TRBJ2-3; TRBD1 is a possible D gene (6 bases). The CDR3 consists of 13 residues. Germline assignment: CDR1 ENHRY and CDR2 SYGVKD. Between the trimmed V and J ends, which lost 2 bases and 5 bases, there was a span of 8 bases. Here the CDR3 DNA reads TGTGCCATCAGTGAGATACAGGGAGATACGCAGTATTTT. Translation: CAISEIQGDTQYF.

This clonotype turned up a few times. The chain is built from TRBV20-1 and TRBJ2-3, with D tentatively TRBD2 (6 bases). Germline CDR1 reads DFQATT; CDR2 reads SNEGSKA (reference sequence). This CDR3 is built from 15 residues. V was trimmed by 4 bases and J by 5 bases, leaving 19 bases between them. The CDR3 loop is CSATEGLATRDTQYF. CDR3 in DNA: TGCAGTGCTACCGAGGGCCTAGCGACCCGAGATACGCAGTATTTT.

This clonotype was counted at least ten times. The chain is built from TRBV5-5 and TRBJ1-1; D unresolved. V was cut by 4 bases and J by 3 bases, with 16 bases left in between. Germline assignment: CDR1 SGHKS and CDR2 YYEKEE (reference sequence). The CDR3 is made up of 15 amino acids. The CDR3 bases are TGTGCCAGCAGCCCACGACCAAAGAGTGACACTGAAGCTTTCTTT. It is translated as CASSPRPKSDTEAFF.

This clonotype appeared many times. The chain recombines TRBV29-1 with TRBJ1-2, with TRBD1 matching over 10 bases. J gave up 4 bases and V 6 bases, and 8 bases lay outside the gene matches. The CDR3 is made up of 14 amino acids. Looked up from germline, CDR1 is SQVTM and CDR2 is ANQGSEA. The CDR3 sequence is CSVLDRGYSYGYTF. The CDR3 bases are TGCAGCGTCCTGGACAGGGGGTATAGCTATGGCTACACCTTC.

This clonotype was detected many times. This chain uses TRBV20-1 with TRBJ1-1; no clear D gene. V lost 3 bases, J lost 1 base, and 9 bases lay in between. The germline CDR1 and CDR2 sequences are DFQATT and SNEGSKA (reference sequence). The CDR3 has 13 residues. The CDR3 bases are TGCAGTGCTAGTAGCCCCGCGAACACTGAAGCTTTCTTT. Amino acids: CSASSPANTEAFF.

Only a few counts were recorded for this clonotype. The chain links TRBV28 to TRBJ2-1, with D unclear. The CDR3 runs to 15 residues. Between the trimmed V and J ends, which lost 3 bases and 0 bases, there was a span of 9 bases. CDR1 and CDR2 (germline): MDHEN, SYDVKM. The CDR3 here is CASSFPHSSYNEQFF. CDR3 DNA: TGTGCCAGCAGTTTCCCGCATAGCTCCTACAATGAGCAGTTCTTC.

In its sample, this clonotype was seen many times. This chain links TRBV12-3 or TRBV12-4 with TRBJ2-3; D ambiguous. The V and J ends lost 6 bases and 3 bases respectively, with 13 bases between them. This CDR3 has 14 residues. CDR3 coding DNA: TGTGCCAGCAGCCCTCCCTGGCGAACAGATACGCAGTATTTT. Encoded protein: CASSPPWRTDTQYF.

The sample holds a few counts of this clonotype. This chain links TRBV27 with TRBJ1-5, with 9 bases matching TRBD1. CDR3 size: 13 residues. Trimming at V came to 6 bases and at J to 7 bases, leaving 4 bases not matched to a gene. The germline CDR1 and CDR2 sequences are MNHEY and SMNVEV (reference sequence). The CDR3, as DNA: TGTGCCAGCAGGGGACAGGGAGAACAGCCCCAGCATTTT. Translated: CASRGQGEQPQHF.

The V and J genes are TRBV13 and TRBJ2-7, with D perhaps assigned TRBD1 or TRBD2 (5 bases each). The germline V gene encodes CDR1 PRHDT and CDR2 FYEKMQ (reference sequence). Deletions cut 4 bases from V and 5 bases from J, with 27 bases between. The CDR3 length is 18 residues. CDR3 region: CASSSWDRRLRSLHEQYF. CDR3 coding DNA: TGTGCCAGCAGCTCCTGGGACCGAAGGCTAAGGTCTCTACACGAGCAGTACTTC.

The genes are TRBV4-3 and TRBJ2-7; D might be TRBD2 (6 bases). Germline values: CDR1 LGHNA, CDR2 YSLEER. The CDR3 is 13 residues long. V lost 11 bases to trimming and J lost 0 bases, with 14 bases between them. The CDR3 sequence: CAPGGLTSYEQYF. The DNA of the CDR3 is TGCGCCCCCGGGGGACTTACCTCCTACGAGCAGTACTTC.

The V and J genes are TRBV6-2 or TRBV6-3 and TRBJ2-3; 10 positions match TRBD2. Trimming took 6 bases from V and 6 from J; bases not matched to a gene: 9. In germline, CDR1 is MNHEY, CDR2 SVGEGT. The CDR3 extends over 15 amino acids. CDR3 DNA sequence: TGTGCCAGCAGGCCTAGCGGGGGAAGCCAGGATACGCAGTATTTT. This sequence encodes CASRPSGGSQDTQYF.

The V and J genes are TRBV6-6 and TRBJ2-3, with D possibly matching TRBD1 (6 bases). Germline assignment: CDR1 MNHNY and CDR2 SVGAGI (reference sequence). Trimming took 5 bases from V and 1 from J, leaving 10 bases between them. The CDR3 consists of 14 residues. DNA for the CDR3: TGTGCCAGCAGTAGGGGGTCCGGCACAGATACGCAGTATTTT. Protein: CASSRGSGTDTQYF.

This clonotype was counted at least ten times. The rearrangement joins TRBV6-1 to TRBJ2-7; perhaps TRBD1 as D (6 bases). CDR3 length: 12 residues. Trimming removed 5 bases at V and 5 bases at J, with 10 bases between. Germline CDR1 reads MNHNS; CDR2 reads SASEGT. DNA of the CDR3: TGTGCCAGCAGTATACACAGGGACGAGCAGTACTTC. This sequence encodes CASSIHRDEQYF.